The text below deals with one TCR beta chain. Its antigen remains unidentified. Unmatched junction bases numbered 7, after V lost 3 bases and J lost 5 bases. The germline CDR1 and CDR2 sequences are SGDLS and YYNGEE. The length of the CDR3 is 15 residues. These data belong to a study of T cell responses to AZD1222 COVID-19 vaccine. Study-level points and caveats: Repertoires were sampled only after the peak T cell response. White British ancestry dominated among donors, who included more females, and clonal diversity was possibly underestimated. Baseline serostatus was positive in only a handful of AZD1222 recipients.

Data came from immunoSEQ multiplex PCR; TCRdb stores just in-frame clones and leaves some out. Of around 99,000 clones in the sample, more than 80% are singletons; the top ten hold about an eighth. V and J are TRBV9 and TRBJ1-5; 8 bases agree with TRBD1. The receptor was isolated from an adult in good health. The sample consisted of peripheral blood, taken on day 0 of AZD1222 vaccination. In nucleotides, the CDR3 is TGTGCCAGCAGCGCCGGACAGGGACGCGATCAGCCCCAGCATTTT. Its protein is CASSAGQGRDQPQHF.